This T cell receptor (beta chain) originates from a study of identical twins. This CDR3 region has 16 residues. V shed 0 bases and J shed 7 bases, with 13 bases lying between them. Germline V gene sequence: CDR1 MGHRA, CDR2 YSYEKL. Whole-study findings and limits: Monozygotic twins shared more out-of-frame TCR alpha than recombination models predicted. Whereas memory repertoires showed no such difference, abundant cord blood beta clonotypes carried fewer insertions. Some out-of-frame alpha sequences were shared by twins, and these showed excess low generation probability.

The table lists this clonotype with a few counts. The antigen is not known. Each CDR3 protein is one row after TCRdb ran MiXCR on the 5' RACE reads. The table includes approximately 500,000 distinct CDR3 sequences, about 16% detected once. This same sample was also part of a study on yellow fever vaccine responses in identical twins.

V usage is TRBV4-1 and J usage is TRBJ1-6; D is undetermined. This sequence originates from a young woman in good health. Input material: CD4+ T cells sorted from blood. Written as DNA, the CDR3 is TGCGCCAGCAGCCAAGATAACGGGGTGCGGAATTCACCCCTCCACTTT. Translated: CASSQDNGVRNSPLHF.